The 27 T cell receptor beta chains below all came from one sample that was sequenced in a study of T-cell memory formation after mild COVID-19. TCRdb reprocessed the 5' RACE reads with MiXCR, giving one entry per CDR3 protein. The sample lists some 300,000 distinct CDR3 sequences; 15% to 20% were seen once. Sequencing used PBMCs or a T cell subset sorted from them (not recorded which). Every receptor here comes from a man in his late teens or twenties who had mild COVID-19 (a few samples of this study predate the infection). Cell type and time point are not known.

This clonotype was observed a few times. V usage is TRBV20-1 and J usage is TRBJ2-3, with 11 positions matching TRBD2. Trimming at V came to 3 bases and at J to 6 bases, leaving 5 bases not matched to a gene. The CDR3 runs to 14 residues. Germline V gene data show CDR1 as DFQATT and CDR2 as SNEGSKA (reference sequence). CDR3 DNA: TGCAGTGCTAGTAGCGGGGGGGCCGGGGATACGCAGTATTTT. Protein product: CSASSGGAGDTQYF.

This clonotype was seen a few times. This chain uses TRBV7-9 with TRBJ2-5, with D perhaps TRBD2 (6 bases). CDR3 size: 13 residues. Germline CDR1 is SEHNR and CDR2 is FQNEAQ (reference sequence). V was cut by 7 bases and J by 5 bases, with 14 bases left in between. CDR3 protein: CASTLGGRETQYF. CDR3 bases: TGTGCCAGCACCTTGGGGGGACGTGAGACCCAGTACTTC.

Only a few counts were recorded for this clonotype. This chain connects TRBV12-3 or TRBV12-4 to TRBJ2-1; 7 nucleotides agree with TRBD1. The CDR3 sequence is 14 residues long. J lost 5 bases, V lost 7 bases, and 8 bases had no gene match. This CDR3 is CASIGTERNNEQFF. CDR3 nucleotides: TGTGCCAGCATAGGGACAGAAAGGAACAATGAGCAGTTCTTC.

This clonotype was observed once. Sequence at one end of the junction differs from germline and may be a read error. The chain couples TRBV7-7 to TRBJ2-3; D gene uncertain. CDR1 and CDR2 from the germline V gene are SSHAT and FNYEAQ (reference sequence). This CDR3 is 14 amino acids long. The CDR3 DNA is TGTGCTAGCAGCCAGAGACACAGCACAGATACGCAGTATTTT. It translates to CASSQRHSTDTQYF.

This clonotype has just a few counts. This chain links TRBV2 with TRBJ2-5, with 7 positions matching TRBD1. Looked up from germline, CDR1 is SNHLY and CDR2 is FYNNEI. V was clipped by 0 bases and J by 5 bases; unmatched bases: 6. The CDR3 is made up of 15 amino acids. For the CDR3, the DNA is TGTGCCAGCAGTGAAGCGGCCAGGGGGACGGAGACCCAGTACTTC. This sequence encodes CASSEAARGTETQYF.

The chain carries TRBV2 and TRBJ2-3, with a possible D match to TRBD1 (6 bases). Germline V gene lookup returns CDR1 SNHLY and CDR2 FYNNEI. This CDR3 comprises 16 residues. The V end lost 3 bases, the J end lost 1 base, and 14 bases lay between the germline ends. CDR3 loop: CASSDGQGPGTDTQYF. The CDR3 nucleotides read TGTGCCAGCAGTGATGGCCAGGGGCCGGGCACAGATACGCAGTATTTT. The whole variable domain, filled in from reference TRBV2 and TRBJ2-3, reads EPEVTQTPSHQVTQMGQEVILRCVPISNHLYFYWYRQILGQKVEFLVSFYNNEISEKSEIFDDQFSVERPDGSNFTLKIRSTKLEDSAMYFCASSDGQGPGTDTQYFGPGTRLTVL.

The DNA of the CDR3 is TGTGCCAGCAGTTTGGAGGGTAGGGGTAGCGGCTACACCTTC. Protein sequence: CASSLEGRGSGYTF. The rearrangement links TRBV12-3 or TRBV12-4 to TRBJ1-2, with D perhaps TRBD1 (5 bases). CDR3 length: 14 residues. The germline V and J ends were trimmed by 3 bases and 8 bases, with 16 bases remaining between them.

In this sample, this clonotype turned up a few times. An end of the junction does not agree with germline; a read error may underlie this. The rearrangement uses TRBV18 and TRBJ1-5; unclear D gene. The CDR3 totals 14 residues. Germline assignment: CDR1 KGHSH and CDR2 LQKENI. The CDR3 region has the DNA TGTGCCAGCTTAGAGGGTGCCGGCGATCAGCCCCAGAATTTT. Protein sequence: CASLEGAGDQPQNF.

The chain carries TRBV18 and TRBJ2-5, with 8 positions matching TRBD2. Germline CDR1 KGHSH, CDR2 LQKENI. The CDR3 length is 15 residues. V dropped 6 bases and J dropped 4; count of bases not matched to a gene: 10. CDR3 amino acids: CASSPVAGNGETQYF. CDR3 nucleotide sequence: TGTGCCAGCTCTCCGGTAGCGGGGAACGGAGAGACCCAGTACTTC. Supplemented by reference TRBV18 and TRBJ2-5, the full variable domain reads NAGVMQNPRHLVRRRGQEARLRCSPMKGHSHVYWYRQLPEEGLKFMVYLQKENIIDESGMPKERFSAEFPKEGPSILRIQQVVRGDSAAYFCASSPVAGNGETQYFGPGTRLLVL.

There are a few counts of this clonotype. The CDR3 DNA reads TGCGCCAGCAGCCAAGTCGGTGGGGGTAGCAATCAGCCCCAGCATTTT. Residues: CASSQVGGGSNQPQHF. J is TRBJ1-5 and V is TRBV4-1; D might be TRBD1 (5 bases). The germline V gene encodes CDR1 MGHRA and CDR2 YSYEKL. With 1 base removed from V and 0 bases from J, the gap between germline ends came to 10 bases. The CDR3 runs to 16 residues.

This clonotype was counted a few times. V and J are TRBV28 and TRBJ1-1; D is undetermined. CDR3 length equals 13 residues. Per germline, CDR1 MDHEN and CDR2 SYDVKM. Trimming cost V 5 bases and J 4 bases, with 11 bases left between them. The DNA for the CDR3 is TGTGCCAGCAGTCAAGGAGGTACCACTGAAGCTTTCTTT. It translates to CASSQGGTTEAFF.

The V gene is TRBV4-2, the J gene TRBJ2-1; no reliable D call. The CDR3 is 13 residues long. Per the germline V gene, CDR1 is LGHNA and CDR2 is YNFKEQ. V gave up 5 bases and J gave up 6 bases, with 11 bases separating them. CDR3 amino acids: CASSVHLANEQFF. The CDR3 coding sequence is TGTGCCAGCAGCGTACACTTAGCCAATGAGCAGTTCTTC.

This rearrangement joins TRBV12-3 or TRBV12-4 to TRBJ2-2; 10 bases line up with TRBD1. Trimming cost V 0 bases and J 6 bases; bases outside gene matches: 7. This CDR3 is 17 amino acids long. CDR3 bases: TGTGCCAGCAGTTTAGCGCTAGGGACAGGGGACCCCGGGGAGCTGTTTTTT. Translating it yields CASSLALGTGDPGELFF.

This clonotype was observed a few times. The chain uses TRBV12-3 or TRBV12-4 and TRBJ2-1; no clear D gene. The length of the CDR3 is 14 residues. Trimming removed 5 bases from V and 0 bases from J, with 8 bases in between. The CDR3 region is CASSTYVSYNEQFF. As DNA, the CDR3 is TGTGCCAGCAGTACCTACGTCTCCTACAATGAGCAGTTCTTC.

The V gene is TRBV14, the J gene TRBJ2-1; no clear D. CDR3 size: 12 residues. Germline V gene lookup returns CDR1 SGHDN and CDR2 FVKESK. V was shortened by 4 bases and J by 7 bases, with 8 bases between the two germline ends. The CDR3 reads CASSPQWNEQFF. CDR3 DNA sequence: TGTGCCAGCAGCCCCCAGTGGAATGAGCAGTTCTTC. The full variable domain, in which reference TRBV14 and TRBJ2-1 provide the parts outside the CDR3, is EAGVTQFPSHSVIEKGQTVTLRCDPISGHDNLYWYRRVMGKEIKFLLHFVKESKQDESGMPNNRFLAERTGGTYSTLKVQPAELEDSGVYFCASSPQWNEQFFGPGTRLTVL.

V gene TRBV5-1 combines with J gene TRBJ2-2, with 7 bases fitting TRBD1. The CDR3 spans 16 residues. Germline assignment: CDR1 SGHRS and CDR2 YFSETQ. The junction had 7 bases not matched to a gene; V was cut back by 0 bases and J by 5 bases. The CDR3 DNA reads as TGCGCCAGCAGCTTGGATCCAGGGGGTAGAACCGGGGAGCTGTTTTTT. It codes for CASSLDPGGRTGELFF.

This clonotype has only a few counts. DNA of the CDR3: TGTGCCAGCAGTGTGACAGGTATAAACATTCAGTACTTC. It encodes CASSVTGINIQYF. The chain uses TRBV12-3 or TRBV12-4 and TRBJ2-4; D perhaps matches TRBD1 (6 bases). V lost 5 bases, J lost 6 bases, and 11 bases lay in between. The CDR3 consists of 13 residues.

This clonotype was detected only a few times. This chain joins TRBV4-1 and TRBJ2-5, with D possibly TRBD2 on 6 matching bases. This CDR3 comprises 17 residues. V lost 0 bases and J lost 1, with 15 bases in between. Germline lookup yields CDR1 MGHRA and CDR2 YSYEKL. As DNA, the CDR3 is TGCGCCAGCAGCCAAGATCGGCTAGCGATTATCCAAGAGACCCAGTACTTC. This encodes CASSQDRLAIIQETQYF.

This clonotype was recorded many times. The J gene is TRBJ1-4, the V gene TRBV25-1, with D possibly being TRBD1 (5 bases). The germline gives CDR1 MGHDK, CDR2 SYGVNS. This CDR3 is built from 16 residues. Trimming removed 1 base at V and 8 bases at J, with 17 bases between. This CDR3 reads CASSESPAGIGEKLFF. CDR3 nucleotides: TGTGCCAGCAGTGAATCCCCGGCAGGGATCGGAGAAAAACTGTTTTTT.

A few counts support this clonotype. The V call is TRBV5-6, the J call TRBJ2-5, with a tentative D call TRBD2 (7 bases). Germline CDR1 is SGHDT and CDR2 is YYEEEE. The CDR3 consists of 16 residues. V was cut by 2 bases and J by 5 bases, with 19 bases left in between. The CDR3 is CASSFGGGAIGETQYF. CDR3 bases: TGTGCCAGCAGCTTCGGTGGGGGGGCGATTGGGGAGACCCAGTACTTC.

This chain uses TRBV7-9 with TRBJ2-1; perhaps TRBD1 as D (5 bases). V dropped 5 bases and J dropped 6 bases, with 23 bases sitting between them. Germline assignment: CDR1 SEHNR and CDR2 FQNEAQ (reference sequence). This CDR3 is 17 amino acids long. The chain's CDR3 is CASSPGRLGVLVNEQFF. The CDR3 bases are TGTGCCAGCAGCCCTGGAAGGTTAGGGGTGCTGGTCAATGAGCAGTTCTTC.

This clonotype was detected only a few times. V and J are TRBV5-1 and TRBJ1-1; D is ambiguous. Germline V lookup: CDR1 SGHRS, CDR2 YFSETQ. This CDR3 region has 14 residues. V lost 4 bases and J 4 bases, leaving 14 bases between the germline ends. Here the CDR3 reads CASSRTPSPTEAFF. Here the CDR3 DNA reads TGCGCCAGCAGCCGGACTCCGTCCCCCACTGAAGCTTTCTTT.

The CDR3 spells CASSTEYQETQYF. CDR3 DNA sequence: TGTGCCAGCAGTACAGAGTACCAAGAGACCCAGTACTTC. The V and J genes are TRBV12-3 or TRBV12-4 and TRBJ2-5; no clear D. The V end was cut by 5 bases, the J end by 0 bases, with 7 bases between. The CDR3 consists of 13 residues.

V is TRBV12-3 or TRBV12-4 and J is TRBJ2-3; unclear D gene. CDR3 size: 13 residues. The V gene lost 2 bases and the J gene lost 6 bases, with 9 bases spanning the gap. This CDR3 reads CASSLSSVDTQYF. The DNA for the CDR3 is TGTGCCAGCAGTTTAAGTTCTGTGGATACGCAGTATTTT.

The sample holds a few counts of this clonotype. This chain links TRBV29-1 with TRBJ2-1; TRBD2 might be the D (6 bases). Trimming removed 0 bases from V and 7 bases from J, with 10 bases in between. This CDR3 contains 13 residues. The germline V gene has CDR1 SQVTM and CDR2 ANQGSEA. As DNA, the CDR3 is TGCAGCGTTGAAGAGAATGCGGGAAATGAGCAGTTCTTC. Translation gives CSVEENAGNEQFF.

V usage is TRBV2 and J usage is TRBJ2-3, with TRBD2 identical over 11 bases. The CDR3 is made up of 15 amino acids. Germline V gives CDR1 SNHLY, CDR2 FYNNEI. V was clipped by 4 bases and J by 1 base; unmatched bases: 1. CDR3 nucleotide sequence: TGTGCCAGCAGTGGTAGCGGGGGGGGCACAGATACGCAGTATTTT. Translation: CASSGSGGGTDTQYF.

This clonotype has only a few counts. V and J are TRBV12-3 or TRBV12-4 and TRBJ2-7, with TRBD1 identical over 7 bases. The CDR3 covers 13 residues. After removal of 6 bases from V and 2 bases from J, the junction contained 4 bases not matched to a gene. CDR3 DNA sequence: TGTGCCAGCAGGACGACAGGGACCTACGAGCAGTACTTC. This codes for CASRTTGTYEQYF.